The present T cell receptor (beta chain) was sequenced within a study of radiation and T cells in renal cell carcinoma. Time point of the sample: blood 4 weeks post-SBRT, at nephrectomy. The treatment was: 15 Gy SBRT to primary tumor, nephrectomy 4 weeks later. The CDR3 is made up of 15 amino acids. CDR1 is LNHNV and CDR2 is YYDKDF in the germline V gene (reference sequence). Trimming shortened V by 3 bases and J by 6 bases, and 18 bases separated the two germline ends. Sequencing used immunoSEQ multiplex PCR; TCRdb keeps in-frame clones, though not all of them. The repertoire holds roughly 160,000 clones, with about 85% as singletons.

The gene calls are TRBV15 and TRBJ2-7, with a possible D match to TRBD2 (5 bases). This clonotype was obtained from a woman in her 50s with renal cell carcinoma. Material: blood, obtained from a patient whose treatment included radiotherapy and nephrectomy. The DNA of the CDR3 is TGTGCCACCAGCAGGGACGAGTGGCTAGCTGCCGAGCAGTACTTC. This codes for CATSRDEWLAAEQYF.